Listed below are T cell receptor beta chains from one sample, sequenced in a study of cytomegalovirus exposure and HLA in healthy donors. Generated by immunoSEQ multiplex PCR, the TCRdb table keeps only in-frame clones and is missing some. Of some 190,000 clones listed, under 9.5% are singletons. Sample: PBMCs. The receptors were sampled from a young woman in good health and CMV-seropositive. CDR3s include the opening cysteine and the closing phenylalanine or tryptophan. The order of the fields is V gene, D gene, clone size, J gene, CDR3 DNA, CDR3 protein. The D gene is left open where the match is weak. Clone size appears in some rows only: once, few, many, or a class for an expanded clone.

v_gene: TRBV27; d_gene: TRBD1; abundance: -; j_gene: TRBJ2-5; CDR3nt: TGTGCCAGCAGTCAAACAGGGGACGGAGAGACCCAGTACTTC; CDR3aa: CASSQTGDGETQYF
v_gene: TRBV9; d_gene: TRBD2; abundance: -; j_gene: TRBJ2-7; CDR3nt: TGTGCCAGCAGCGTTCAAGCGGGGTCCTACGAGCAGTACTTC; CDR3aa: CASSVQAGSYEQYF
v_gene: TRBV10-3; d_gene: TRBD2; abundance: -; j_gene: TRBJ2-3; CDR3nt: TGTGCCATCAGTGAGTCTAGCGGGGCTGATACGCAGTATTTT; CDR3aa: CAISESSGADTQYF
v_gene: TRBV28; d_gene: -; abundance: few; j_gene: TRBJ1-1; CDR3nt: TGTGCCAGCAGTCCGCCCCTTTTGGGGGGGCGGACTGAAGCTTTCTTT; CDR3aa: CASSPPLLGGRTEAFF
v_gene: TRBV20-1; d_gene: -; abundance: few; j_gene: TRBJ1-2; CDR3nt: TGCAGTGCTAGAGCCCGGGGCTACACCTTC; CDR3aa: CSARARGYTF
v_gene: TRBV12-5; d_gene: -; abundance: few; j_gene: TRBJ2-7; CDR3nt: TGTGCTAGTGGTAGCGTCAACTCCTACGAGCAGTACTTC; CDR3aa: CASGSVNSYEQYF
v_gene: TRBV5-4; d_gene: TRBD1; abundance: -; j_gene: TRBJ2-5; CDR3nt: TGTGCCAGCAGCTTCGGACAGGCCCCCCAAGAGACCCAGTACTTC; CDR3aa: CASSFGQAPQETQYF
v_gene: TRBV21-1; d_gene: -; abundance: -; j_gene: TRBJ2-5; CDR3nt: TGTGCCAGCAGCGCCCCGCCGGGACTAGCGGGAGGAGCTCTCCAAGAGACCCAGTACTTC; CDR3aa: CASSAPPGLAGGALQETQYF
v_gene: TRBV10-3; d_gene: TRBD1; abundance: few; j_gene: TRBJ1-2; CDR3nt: TGTGCCATCAGAGACAGGGAGTACTATGGCTACACCTTC; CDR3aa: CAIRDREYYGYTF
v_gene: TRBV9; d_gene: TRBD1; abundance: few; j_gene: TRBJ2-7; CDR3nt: TGTGCCAGCAGCTCTTCGGGACAGGGGGTATACGAGCAGTACTTC; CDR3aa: CASSSSGQGVYEQYF
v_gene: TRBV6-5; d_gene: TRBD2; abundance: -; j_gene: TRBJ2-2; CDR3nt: TGTGCCAGCAGTTACGGGACTAGCGGGAGTAGCGGGGAGCTGTTTTTT; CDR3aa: CASSYGTSGSSGELFF
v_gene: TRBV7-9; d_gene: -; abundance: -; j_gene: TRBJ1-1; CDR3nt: TGTGCCAGCAGCCCCCGACAGACGAACACTGAAGCTTTCTTT; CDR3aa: CASSPRQTNTEAFF
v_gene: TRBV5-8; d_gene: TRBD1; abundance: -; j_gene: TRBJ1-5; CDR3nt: TGTGCCAGCAGCTACAGACAGGGGGATCAGCCCCAGCATTTT; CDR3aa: CASSYRQGDQPQHF
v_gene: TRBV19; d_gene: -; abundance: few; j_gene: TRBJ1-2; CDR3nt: TGTGCCAGTAGAAATGACAGGTTTCCGGCAAGGCTTACCTTC; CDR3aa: CASRNDRFPARLTF
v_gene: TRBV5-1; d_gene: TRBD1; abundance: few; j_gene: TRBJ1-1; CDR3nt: TGCGCCAGCGGATCAGGGGGCGCGTCAGGGAACACTGAAGCTTTCTTT; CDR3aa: CASGSGGASGNTEAFF
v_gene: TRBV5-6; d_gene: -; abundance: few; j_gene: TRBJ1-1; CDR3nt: TGTGCCAGCAGCTTATTCAGCGGACAGATTACTAATGAAGCTTTCTTT; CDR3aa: CASSLFSGQITNEAFF
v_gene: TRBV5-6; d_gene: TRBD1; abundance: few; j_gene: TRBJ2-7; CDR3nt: TGTGCCAGCAGCCCGAACAGGGGCCACGAGCAGTACTTC; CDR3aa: CASSPNRGHEQYF
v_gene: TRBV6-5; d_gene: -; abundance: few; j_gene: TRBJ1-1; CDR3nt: TGTGCCAGCAGTTCCCTCACGGACACTGAAGCTTTCTTT; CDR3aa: CASSSLTDTEAFF
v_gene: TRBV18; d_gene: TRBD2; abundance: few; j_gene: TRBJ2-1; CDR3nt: TGTGCCAGCTCTCCCTTGGGACTAGCGGGAGCCCAAAAATACAATGAGCAGTTCTTC; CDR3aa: CASSPLGLAGAQKYNEQFF
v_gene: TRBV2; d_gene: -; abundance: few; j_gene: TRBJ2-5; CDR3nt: TGTGCCAGCGTTCAATCAGGGGTGAAAGAGACCCAGTACTTC; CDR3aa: CASVQSGVKETQYF
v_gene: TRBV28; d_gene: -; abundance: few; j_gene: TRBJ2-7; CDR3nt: TGTGCCAGCGGGAACAGGGGAGGATACGAGCAGTACTTC; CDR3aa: CASGNRGGYEQYF
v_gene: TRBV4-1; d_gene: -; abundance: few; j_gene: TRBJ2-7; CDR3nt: TGCGCCAGCGGCCAAGTGGTCGGCTCCTACGAGCAGTACTTC; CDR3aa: CASGQVVGSYEQYF
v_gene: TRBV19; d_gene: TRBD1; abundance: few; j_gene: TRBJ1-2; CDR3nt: TGTGCCAGTAGTACTTCCGGGACAGGGGTAGTGGGCTACACCTTC; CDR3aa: CASSTSGTGVVGYTF
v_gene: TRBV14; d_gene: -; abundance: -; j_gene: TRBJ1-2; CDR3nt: TGTGCCAGCAGCCAACTCGACAGACCCTATGGCTACACCTTC; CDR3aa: CASSQLDRPYGYTF
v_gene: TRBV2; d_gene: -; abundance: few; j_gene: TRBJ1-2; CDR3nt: TGTGCCAGCACCTATGGGGGGGCGCGGGGCTACACCTTC; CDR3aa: CASTYGGARGYTF
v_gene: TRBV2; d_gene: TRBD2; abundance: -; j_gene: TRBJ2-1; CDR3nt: TGTGCCAGGACGGGGGGGATTCAGGGCTCCTACAATGAGCAGTTCTTC; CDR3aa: CARTGGIQGSYNEQFF
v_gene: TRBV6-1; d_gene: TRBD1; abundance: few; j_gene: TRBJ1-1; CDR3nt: TGTGCCAGCAGTGAGACAGGGACCACTGAAGCTTTCTTT; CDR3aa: CASSETGTTEAFF